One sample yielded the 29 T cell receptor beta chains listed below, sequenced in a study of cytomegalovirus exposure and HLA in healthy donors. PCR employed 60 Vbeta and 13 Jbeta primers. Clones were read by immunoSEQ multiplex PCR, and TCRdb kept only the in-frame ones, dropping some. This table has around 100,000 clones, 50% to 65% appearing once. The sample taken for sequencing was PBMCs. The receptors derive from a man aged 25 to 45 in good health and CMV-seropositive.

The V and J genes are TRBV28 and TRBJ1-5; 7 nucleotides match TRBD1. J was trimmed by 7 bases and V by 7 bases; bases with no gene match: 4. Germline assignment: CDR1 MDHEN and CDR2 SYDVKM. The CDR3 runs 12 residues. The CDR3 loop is CASTQGDQPQHF. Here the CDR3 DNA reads TGTGCCAGCACTCAGGGGGACCAGCCCCAGCATTTT.

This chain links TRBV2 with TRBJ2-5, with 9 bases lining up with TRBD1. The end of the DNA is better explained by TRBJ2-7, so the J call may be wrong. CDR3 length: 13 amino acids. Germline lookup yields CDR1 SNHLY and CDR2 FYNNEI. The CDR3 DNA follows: TGTGCCAGCAGGGGGGGACAGGGCTACGAGCAGTACTTC. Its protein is CASRGGQGYEQYF.

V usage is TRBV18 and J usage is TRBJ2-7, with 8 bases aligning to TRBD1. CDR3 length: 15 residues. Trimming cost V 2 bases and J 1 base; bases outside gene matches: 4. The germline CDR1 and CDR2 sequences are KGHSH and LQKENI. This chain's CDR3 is CASSPRRTGSYEQYF. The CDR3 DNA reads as TGTGCCAGCTCACCAAGGAGGACAGGGTCCTACGAGCAGTACTTC.

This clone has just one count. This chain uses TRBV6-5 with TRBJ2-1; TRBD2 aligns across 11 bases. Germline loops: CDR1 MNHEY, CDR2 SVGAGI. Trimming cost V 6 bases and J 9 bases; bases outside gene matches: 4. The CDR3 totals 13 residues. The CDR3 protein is CASRWTSGFEQFF. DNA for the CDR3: TGTGCCAGCAGGTGGACTAGCGGGTTTGAGCAGTTCTTC.

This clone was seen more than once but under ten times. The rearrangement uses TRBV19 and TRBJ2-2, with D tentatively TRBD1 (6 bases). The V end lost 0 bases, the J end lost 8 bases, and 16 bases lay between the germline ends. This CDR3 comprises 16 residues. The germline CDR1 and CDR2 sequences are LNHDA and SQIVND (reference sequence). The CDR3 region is CASSIDAYRARGELFF. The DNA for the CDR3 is TGTGCCAGTAGTATAGATGCGTACAGGGCTCGTGGGGAGCTGTTTTTT.

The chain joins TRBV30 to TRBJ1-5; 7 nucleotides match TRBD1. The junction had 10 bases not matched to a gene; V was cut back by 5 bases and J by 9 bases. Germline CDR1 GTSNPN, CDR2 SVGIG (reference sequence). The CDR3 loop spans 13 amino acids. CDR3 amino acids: CAWERTGQGPQHF. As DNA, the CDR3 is TGTGCCTGGGAACGGACAGGTCAAGGGCCCCAGCATTTT.

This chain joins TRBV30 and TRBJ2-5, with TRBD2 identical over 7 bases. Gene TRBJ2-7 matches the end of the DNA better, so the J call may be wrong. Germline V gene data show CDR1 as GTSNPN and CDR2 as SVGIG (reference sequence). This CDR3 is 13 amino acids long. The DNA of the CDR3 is TGTGCCTGGAGTAACGGGGGGTGGGACGAGCAGTACTTC. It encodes CAWSNGGWDEQYF.

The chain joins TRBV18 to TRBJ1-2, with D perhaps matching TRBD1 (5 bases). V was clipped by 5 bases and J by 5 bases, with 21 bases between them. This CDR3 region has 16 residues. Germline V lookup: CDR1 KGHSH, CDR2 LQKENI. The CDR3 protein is CASSRGSPAGGYGYTF. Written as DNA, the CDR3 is TGTGCCAGCTCAAGGGGCTCCCCAGCTGGCGGTTATGGCTACACCTTC.

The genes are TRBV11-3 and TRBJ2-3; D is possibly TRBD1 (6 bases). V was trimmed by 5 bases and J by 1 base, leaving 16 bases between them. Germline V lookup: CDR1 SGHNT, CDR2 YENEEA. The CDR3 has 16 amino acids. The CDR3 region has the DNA TGTGCCAGCAGCAAATCAGGGGTCCTCGGCACAGATACGCAGTATTTT. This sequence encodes CASSKSGVLGTDTQYF.

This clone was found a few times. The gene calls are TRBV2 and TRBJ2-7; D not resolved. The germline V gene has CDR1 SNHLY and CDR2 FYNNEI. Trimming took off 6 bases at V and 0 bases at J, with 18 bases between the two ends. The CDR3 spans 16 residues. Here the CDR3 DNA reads TGTGCCAGCAGGTTCGAGGTCGGATTTAACTCCTACGAGCAGTACTTC. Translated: CASRFEVGFNSYEQYF.

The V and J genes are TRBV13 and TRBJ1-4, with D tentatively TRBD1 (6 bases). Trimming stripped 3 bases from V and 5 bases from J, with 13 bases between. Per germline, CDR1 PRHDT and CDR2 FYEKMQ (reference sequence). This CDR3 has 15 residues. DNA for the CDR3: TGTGCCAGCAGCTTGCGGGGGACACCCAATGAAAAACTGTTTTTT. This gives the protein CASSLRGTPNEKLFF. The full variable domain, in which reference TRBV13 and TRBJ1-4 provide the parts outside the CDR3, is AAGVIQSPRHLIKEKRETATLKCYPIPRHDTVYWYQQGPGQDPQFLISFYEKMQSDKGSIPDRFSAQQFSDYHSELNMSSLELGDSALYFCASSLRGTPNEKLFFGSGTQLSVL.

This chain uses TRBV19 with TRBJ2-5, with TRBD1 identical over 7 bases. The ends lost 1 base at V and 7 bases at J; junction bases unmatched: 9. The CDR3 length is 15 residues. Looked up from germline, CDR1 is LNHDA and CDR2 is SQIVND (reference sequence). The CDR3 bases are TGTGCCAGTAGTATAGCCCGGACAGGTTCAAGGACCCAGTACTTC. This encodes CASSIARTGSRTQYF.

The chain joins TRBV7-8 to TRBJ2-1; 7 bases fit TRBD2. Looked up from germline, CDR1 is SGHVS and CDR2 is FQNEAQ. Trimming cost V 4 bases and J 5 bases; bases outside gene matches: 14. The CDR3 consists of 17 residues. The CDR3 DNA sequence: TGTGCCAGCAGCTCCCTGCTACGGGGGGTATTGGACAATGAGCAGTTCTTC. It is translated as CASSSLLRGVLDNEQFF.

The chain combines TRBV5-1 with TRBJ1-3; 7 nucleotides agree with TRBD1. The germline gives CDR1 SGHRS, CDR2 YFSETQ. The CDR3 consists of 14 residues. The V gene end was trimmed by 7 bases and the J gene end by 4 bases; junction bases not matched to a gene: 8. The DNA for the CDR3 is TGCGCCAGCTCTAATCAGGGGGACGGAAACACCATATATTTT. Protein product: CASSNQGDGNTIYF.

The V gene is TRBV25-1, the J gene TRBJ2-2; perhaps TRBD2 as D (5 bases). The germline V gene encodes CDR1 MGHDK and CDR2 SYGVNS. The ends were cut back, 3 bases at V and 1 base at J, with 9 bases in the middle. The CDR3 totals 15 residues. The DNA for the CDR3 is TGTGCCAGCAGTGAGCCGGGATGGAACACCGGGGAGCTGTTTTTT. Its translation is CASSEPGWNTGELFF.

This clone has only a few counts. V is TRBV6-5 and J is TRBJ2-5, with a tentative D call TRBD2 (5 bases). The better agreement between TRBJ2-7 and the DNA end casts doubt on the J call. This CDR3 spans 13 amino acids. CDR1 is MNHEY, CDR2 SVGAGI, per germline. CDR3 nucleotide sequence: TGTGCCAGCAGCGGTGGAGGTCGCTACGAGCAGTACTTC. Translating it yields CASSGGGRYEQYF.

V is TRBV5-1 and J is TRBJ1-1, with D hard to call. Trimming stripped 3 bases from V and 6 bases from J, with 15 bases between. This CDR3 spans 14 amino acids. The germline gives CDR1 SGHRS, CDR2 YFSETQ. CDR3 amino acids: CASSSTYSGPEAFF. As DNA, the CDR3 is TGCGCCAGCAGCTCGACATATTCCGGTCCTGAAGCTTTCTTT.

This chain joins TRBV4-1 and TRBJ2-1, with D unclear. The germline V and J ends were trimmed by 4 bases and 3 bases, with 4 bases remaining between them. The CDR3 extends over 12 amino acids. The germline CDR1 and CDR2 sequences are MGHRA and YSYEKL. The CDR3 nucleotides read TGCGCCAGCAGCCCTTACTACAATGAGCAGTTCTTC. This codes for CASSPYYNEQFF.

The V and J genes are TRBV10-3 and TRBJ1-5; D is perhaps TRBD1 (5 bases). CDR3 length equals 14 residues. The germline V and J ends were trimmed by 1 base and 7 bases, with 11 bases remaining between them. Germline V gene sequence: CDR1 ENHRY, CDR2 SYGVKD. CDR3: CAISELGGTQPQHF. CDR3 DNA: TGTGCCATCAGTGAGTTGGGGGGTACACAGCCCCAGCATTTT.

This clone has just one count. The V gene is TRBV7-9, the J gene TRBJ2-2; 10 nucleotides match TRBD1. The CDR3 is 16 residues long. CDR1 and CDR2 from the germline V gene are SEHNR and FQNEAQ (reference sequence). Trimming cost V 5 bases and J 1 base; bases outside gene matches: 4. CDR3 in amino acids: CASSPDRGLNTGELFF. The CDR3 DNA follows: TGTGCCAGCAGCCCCGACAGGGGGCTGAACACCGGGGAGCTGTTTTTT.

CDR3 sequence reads: CASSLVWRGDTQYF. Written as DNA, the CDR3 is TGTGCCAGCAGCTTAGTTTGGAGGGGAGATACGCAGTATTTT. The chain recombines TRBV7-2 with TRBJ2-3; weak D call: TRBD2 (6 bases). Germline V gene lookup returns CDR1 SGHTA and CDR2 FQGNSA. V shed 1 base and J shed 5 bases, with 10 bases lying between them. The CDR3 is 14 residues long.

CDR3 residues: CASSHGFQRGGSTDTQYF. CDR3 DNA sequence: TGCGCCAGCAGCCACGGGTTCCAGCGGGGGGGGAGCACAGATACGCAGTATTTT. The gene calls are TRBV4-1 and TRBJ2-3; 10 nucleotides align to TRBD2. V trimming: 3 bases; J trimming: 0 bases; junction bases outside the gene matches: 9. This CDR3 region has 18 residues. Germline V gene lookup returns CDR1 MGHRA and CDR2 YSYEKL.

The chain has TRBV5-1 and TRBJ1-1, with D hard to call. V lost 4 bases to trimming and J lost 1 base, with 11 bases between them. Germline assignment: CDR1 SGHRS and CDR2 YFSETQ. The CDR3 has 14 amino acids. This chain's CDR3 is CASSRETGNTEAFF. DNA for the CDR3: TGCGCCAGCAGCCGGGAGACTGGGAACACTGAAGCTTTCTTT.

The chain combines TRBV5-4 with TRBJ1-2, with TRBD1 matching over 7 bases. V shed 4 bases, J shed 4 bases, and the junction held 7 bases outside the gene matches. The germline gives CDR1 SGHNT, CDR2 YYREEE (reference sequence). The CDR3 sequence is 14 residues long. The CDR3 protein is CASSTPTGSYGYTF. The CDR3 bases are TGTGCCAGCAGCACCCCGACAGGGAGCTATGGCTACACCTTC. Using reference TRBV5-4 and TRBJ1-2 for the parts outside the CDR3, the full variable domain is ETGVTQSPTHLIKTRGQQVTLRCSSQSGHNTVSWYQQALGQGPQFIFQYYREEENGRGNFPPRFSGLQFPNYSSELNVNALELDDSALYLCASSTPTGSYGYTFGSGTRLTVV.

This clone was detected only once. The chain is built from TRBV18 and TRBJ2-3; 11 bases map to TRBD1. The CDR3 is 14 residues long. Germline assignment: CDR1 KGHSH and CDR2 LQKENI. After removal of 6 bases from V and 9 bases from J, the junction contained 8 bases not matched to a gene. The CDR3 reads CASSPPWDRGTQYF. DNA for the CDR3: TGTGCCAGCTCGCCCCCTTGGGACAGGGGGACGCAGTATTTT.

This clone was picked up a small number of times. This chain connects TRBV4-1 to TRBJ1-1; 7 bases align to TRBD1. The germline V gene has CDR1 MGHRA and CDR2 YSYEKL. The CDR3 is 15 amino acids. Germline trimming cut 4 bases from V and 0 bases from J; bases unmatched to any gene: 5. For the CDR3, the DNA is TGCGCCAGCAGCCCAGGGACAGCTTTGAACACTGAAGCTTTCTTT. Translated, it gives CASSPGTALNTEAFF.

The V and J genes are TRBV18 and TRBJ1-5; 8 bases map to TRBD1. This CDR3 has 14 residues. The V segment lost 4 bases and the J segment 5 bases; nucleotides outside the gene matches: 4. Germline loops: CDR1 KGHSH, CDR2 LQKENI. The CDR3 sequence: CASSRQGSDQPQHF. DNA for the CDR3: TGTGCCAGCTCACGACAGGGGAGCGATCAGCCCCAGCATTTT.

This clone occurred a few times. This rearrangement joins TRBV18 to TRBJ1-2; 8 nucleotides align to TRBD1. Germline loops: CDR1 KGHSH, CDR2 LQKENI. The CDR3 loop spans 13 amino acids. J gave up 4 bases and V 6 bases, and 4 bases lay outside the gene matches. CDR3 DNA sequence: TGTGCCAGCTCTTCGGGACAGGCCTATGGCTACACCTTC. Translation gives CASSSGQAYGYTF.

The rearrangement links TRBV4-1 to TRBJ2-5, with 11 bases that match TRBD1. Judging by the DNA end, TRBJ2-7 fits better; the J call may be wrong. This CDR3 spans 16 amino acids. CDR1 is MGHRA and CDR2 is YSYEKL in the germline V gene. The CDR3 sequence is CALNPSLDRGLYEQYF. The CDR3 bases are TGCGCACTTAACCCCTCCCTGGACAGGGGGCTCTACGAGCAGTACTTC.